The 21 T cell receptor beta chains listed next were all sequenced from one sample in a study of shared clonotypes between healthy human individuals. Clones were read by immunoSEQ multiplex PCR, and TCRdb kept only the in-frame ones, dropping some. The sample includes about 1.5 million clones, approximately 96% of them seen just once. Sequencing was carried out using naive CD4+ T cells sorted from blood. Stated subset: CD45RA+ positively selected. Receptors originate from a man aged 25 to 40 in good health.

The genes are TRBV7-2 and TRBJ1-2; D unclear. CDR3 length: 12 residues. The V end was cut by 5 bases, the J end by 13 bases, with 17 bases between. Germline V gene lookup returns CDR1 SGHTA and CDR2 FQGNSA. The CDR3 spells CASSTGFRVITF. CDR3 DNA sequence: TGTGCCAGCAGCACCGGATTCCGGGTAATCACCTTC.

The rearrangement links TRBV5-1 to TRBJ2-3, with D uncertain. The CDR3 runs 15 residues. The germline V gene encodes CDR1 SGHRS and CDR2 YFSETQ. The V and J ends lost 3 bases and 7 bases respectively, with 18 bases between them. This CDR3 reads CASSWGSDRGYTQYF. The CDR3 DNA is TGCGCCAGCAGCTGGGGATCAGACCGTGGATATACGCAGTATTTT.

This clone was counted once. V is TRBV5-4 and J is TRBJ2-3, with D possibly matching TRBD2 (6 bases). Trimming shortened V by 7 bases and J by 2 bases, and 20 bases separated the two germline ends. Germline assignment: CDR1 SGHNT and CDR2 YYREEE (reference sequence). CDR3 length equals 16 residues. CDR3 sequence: CASSWGGRDNTDTQYF. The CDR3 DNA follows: TGTGCCAGCTCCTGGGGTGGGCGGGATAACACAGATACGCAGTATTTT.

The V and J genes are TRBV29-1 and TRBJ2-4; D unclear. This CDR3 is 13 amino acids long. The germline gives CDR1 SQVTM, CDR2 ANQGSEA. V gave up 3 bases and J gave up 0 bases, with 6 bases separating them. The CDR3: CSVESLAKNIQYF. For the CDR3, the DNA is TGCAGCGTTGAGAGCTTAGCCAAAAACATTCAGTACTTC.

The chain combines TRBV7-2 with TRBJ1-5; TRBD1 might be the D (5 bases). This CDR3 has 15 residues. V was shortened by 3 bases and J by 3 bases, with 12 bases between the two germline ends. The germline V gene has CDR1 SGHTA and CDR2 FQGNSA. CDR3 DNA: TGTGCCAGCAGCTTCGCAGGGCGGCACAATCAGCCCCAGCATTTT. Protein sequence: CASSFAGRHNQPQHF.

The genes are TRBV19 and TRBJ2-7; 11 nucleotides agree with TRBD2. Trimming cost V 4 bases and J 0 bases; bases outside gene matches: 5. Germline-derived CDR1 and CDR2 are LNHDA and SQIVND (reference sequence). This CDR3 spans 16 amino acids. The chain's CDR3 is CASSKRLAGNSYEQYF. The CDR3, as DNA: TGTGCCAGTAGTAAACGACTAGCGGGAAACTCCTACGAGCAGTACTTC. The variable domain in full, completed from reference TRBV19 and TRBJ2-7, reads DGGITQSPKYLFRKEGQNVTLSCEQNLNHDAMYWYRQDPGQGLRLIYYSQIVNDFQKGDIAEGYSVSREKKESFPLTVTSAQKNPTAFYLCASSKRLAGNSYEQYFGPGTRLTVT.

CDR3 nucleotides: TGTGCCAGCCGTTACAGGGTCACCGGGGAGCTGTTTTTT. Translated, it gives CASRYRVTGELFF. The chain uses TRBV5-8 and TRBJ2-2, with D perhaps TRBD1 (6 bases). Deletions cut 7 bases from V and 4 bases from J, with 11 bases between. In germline, CDR1 is SGHTS, CDR2 YDEGEE. CDR3 length equals 13 residues.

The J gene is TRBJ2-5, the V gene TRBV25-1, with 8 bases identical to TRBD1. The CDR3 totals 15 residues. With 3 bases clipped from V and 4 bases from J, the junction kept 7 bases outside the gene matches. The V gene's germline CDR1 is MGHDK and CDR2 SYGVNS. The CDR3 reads CASSDAGQGRETQYF. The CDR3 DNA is TGTGCCAGCAGTGACGCAGGACAGGGCAGAGAGACCCAGTACTTC.

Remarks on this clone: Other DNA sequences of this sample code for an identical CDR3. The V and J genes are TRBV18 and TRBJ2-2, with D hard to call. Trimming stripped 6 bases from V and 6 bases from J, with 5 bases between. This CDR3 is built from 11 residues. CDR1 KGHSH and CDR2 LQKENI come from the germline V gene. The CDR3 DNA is TGTGCCAGCTCTCCCTCCGGGGAGCTGTTTTTT. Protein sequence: CASSPSGELFF.

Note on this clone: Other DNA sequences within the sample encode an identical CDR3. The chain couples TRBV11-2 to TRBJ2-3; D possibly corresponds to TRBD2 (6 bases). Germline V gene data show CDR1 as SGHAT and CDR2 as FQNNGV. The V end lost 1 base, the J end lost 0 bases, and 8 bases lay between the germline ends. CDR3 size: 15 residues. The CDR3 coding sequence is TGTGCCAGCAGCTTAGCAGGGACTAGCACAGATACGCAGTATTTT. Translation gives CASSLAGTSTDTQYF.

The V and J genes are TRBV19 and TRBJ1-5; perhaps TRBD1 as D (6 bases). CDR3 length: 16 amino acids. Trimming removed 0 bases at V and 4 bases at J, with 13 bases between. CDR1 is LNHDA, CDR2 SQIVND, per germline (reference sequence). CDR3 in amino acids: CASSIERGAGNQPQHF. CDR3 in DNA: TGTGCCAGTAGTATAGAAAGGGGGGCTGGTAATCAGCCCCAGCATTTT.

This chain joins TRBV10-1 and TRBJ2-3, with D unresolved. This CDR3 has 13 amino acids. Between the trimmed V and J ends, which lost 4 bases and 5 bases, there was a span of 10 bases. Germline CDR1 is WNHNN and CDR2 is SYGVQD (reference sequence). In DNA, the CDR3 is TGCGCCAGCAGTGCCACTTACGGAGATACGCAGTATTTT. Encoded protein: CASSATYGDTQYF.

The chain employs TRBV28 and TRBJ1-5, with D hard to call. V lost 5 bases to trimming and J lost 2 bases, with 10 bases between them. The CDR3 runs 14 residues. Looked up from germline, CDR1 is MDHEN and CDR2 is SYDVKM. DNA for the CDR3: TGTGCCAGCAGTGCCCCGGGAGGCAATCAGCCCCAGCATTTT. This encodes CASSAPGGNQPQHF.

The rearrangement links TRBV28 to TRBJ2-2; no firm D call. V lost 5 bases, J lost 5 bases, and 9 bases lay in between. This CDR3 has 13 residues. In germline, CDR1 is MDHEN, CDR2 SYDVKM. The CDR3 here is CASSMTITGELFF. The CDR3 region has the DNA TGTGCCAGCAGTATGACAATAACCGGGGAGCTGTTTTTT.

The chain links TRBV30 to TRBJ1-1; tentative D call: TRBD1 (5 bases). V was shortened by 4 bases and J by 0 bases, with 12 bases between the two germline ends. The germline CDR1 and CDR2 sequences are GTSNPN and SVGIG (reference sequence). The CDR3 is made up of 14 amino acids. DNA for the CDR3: TGTGCCTGGAATGGAGGGGCCATGAACACTGAAGCTTTCTTT. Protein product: CAWNGGAMNTEAFF.

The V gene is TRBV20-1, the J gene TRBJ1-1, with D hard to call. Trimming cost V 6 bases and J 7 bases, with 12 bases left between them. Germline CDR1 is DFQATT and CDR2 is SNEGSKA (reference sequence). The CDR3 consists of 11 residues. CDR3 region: CSATSPDEAFF. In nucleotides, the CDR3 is TGCAGTGCAACCAGCCCGGATGAAGCTTTCTTT.

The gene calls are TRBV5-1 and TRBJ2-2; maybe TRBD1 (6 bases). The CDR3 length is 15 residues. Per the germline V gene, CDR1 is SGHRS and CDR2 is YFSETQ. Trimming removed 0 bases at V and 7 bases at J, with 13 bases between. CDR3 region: CASSLGLQGHGELFF. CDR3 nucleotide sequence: TGCGCCAGCAGCTTGGGGTTACAGGGTCACGGGGAGCTGTTTTTT. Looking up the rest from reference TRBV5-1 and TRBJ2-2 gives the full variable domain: KAGVTQTPRYLIKTRGQQVTLSCSPISGHRSVSWYQQTPGQGLQFLFEYFSETQRNKGNFPGRFSGRQFSNSRSEMNVSTLELGDSALYLCASSLGLQGHGELFFGEGSRLTVL.

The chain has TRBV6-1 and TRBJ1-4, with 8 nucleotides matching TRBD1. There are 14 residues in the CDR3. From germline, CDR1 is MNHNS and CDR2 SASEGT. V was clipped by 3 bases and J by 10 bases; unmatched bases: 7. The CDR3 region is CASSDDRGRRKLFF. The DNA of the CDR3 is TGTGCCAGCAGTGATGACAGGGGCCGTAGAAAACTGTTTTTT.

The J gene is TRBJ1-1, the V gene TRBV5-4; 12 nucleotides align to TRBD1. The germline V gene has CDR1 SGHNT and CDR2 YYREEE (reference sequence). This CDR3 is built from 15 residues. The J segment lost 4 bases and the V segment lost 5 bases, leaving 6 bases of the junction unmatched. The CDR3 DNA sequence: TGTGCCAGCAGTCGGGGACAGGGGGCAGTCACTGAAGCTTTCTTT. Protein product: CASSRGQGAVTEAFF. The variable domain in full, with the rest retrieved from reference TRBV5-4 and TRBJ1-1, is ETGVTQSPTHLIKTRGQQVTLRCSSQSGHNTVSWYQQALGQGPQFIFQYYREEENGRGNFPPRFSGLQFPNYSSELNVNALELDDSALYLCASSRGQGAVTEAFFGQGTRLTVV.

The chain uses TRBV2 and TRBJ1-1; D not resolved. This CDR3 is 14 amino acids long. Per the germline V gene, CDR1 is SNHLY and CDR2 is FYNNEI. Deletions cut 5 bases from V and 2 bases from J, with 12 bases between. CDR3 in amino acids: CASSSTYLNTEAFF. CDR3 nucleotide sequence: TGTGCCAGCAGTTCCACTTACCTTAACACTGAAGCTTTCTTT. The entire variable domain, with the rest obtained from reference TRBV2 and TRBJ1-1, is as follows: EPEVTQTPSHQVTQMGQEVILRCVPISNHLYFYWYRQILGQKVEFLVSFYNNEISEKSEIFDDQFSVERPDGSNFTLKIRSTKLEDSAMYFCASSSTYLNTEAFFGQGTRLTVV.

CDR3 sequence reads: CASSFNRDGYTF. CDR3 DNA sequence: TGTGCCAGCAGCTTCAACAGGGATGGCTACACCTTC. The chain joins TRBV7-2 to TRBJ1-2, with D tentatively TRBD1 (6 bases). Looked up from germline, CDR1 is SGHTA and CDR2 is FQGNSA. This CDR3 contains 12 residues. V was pared by 3 bases and J by 6 bases, with 8 bases between.